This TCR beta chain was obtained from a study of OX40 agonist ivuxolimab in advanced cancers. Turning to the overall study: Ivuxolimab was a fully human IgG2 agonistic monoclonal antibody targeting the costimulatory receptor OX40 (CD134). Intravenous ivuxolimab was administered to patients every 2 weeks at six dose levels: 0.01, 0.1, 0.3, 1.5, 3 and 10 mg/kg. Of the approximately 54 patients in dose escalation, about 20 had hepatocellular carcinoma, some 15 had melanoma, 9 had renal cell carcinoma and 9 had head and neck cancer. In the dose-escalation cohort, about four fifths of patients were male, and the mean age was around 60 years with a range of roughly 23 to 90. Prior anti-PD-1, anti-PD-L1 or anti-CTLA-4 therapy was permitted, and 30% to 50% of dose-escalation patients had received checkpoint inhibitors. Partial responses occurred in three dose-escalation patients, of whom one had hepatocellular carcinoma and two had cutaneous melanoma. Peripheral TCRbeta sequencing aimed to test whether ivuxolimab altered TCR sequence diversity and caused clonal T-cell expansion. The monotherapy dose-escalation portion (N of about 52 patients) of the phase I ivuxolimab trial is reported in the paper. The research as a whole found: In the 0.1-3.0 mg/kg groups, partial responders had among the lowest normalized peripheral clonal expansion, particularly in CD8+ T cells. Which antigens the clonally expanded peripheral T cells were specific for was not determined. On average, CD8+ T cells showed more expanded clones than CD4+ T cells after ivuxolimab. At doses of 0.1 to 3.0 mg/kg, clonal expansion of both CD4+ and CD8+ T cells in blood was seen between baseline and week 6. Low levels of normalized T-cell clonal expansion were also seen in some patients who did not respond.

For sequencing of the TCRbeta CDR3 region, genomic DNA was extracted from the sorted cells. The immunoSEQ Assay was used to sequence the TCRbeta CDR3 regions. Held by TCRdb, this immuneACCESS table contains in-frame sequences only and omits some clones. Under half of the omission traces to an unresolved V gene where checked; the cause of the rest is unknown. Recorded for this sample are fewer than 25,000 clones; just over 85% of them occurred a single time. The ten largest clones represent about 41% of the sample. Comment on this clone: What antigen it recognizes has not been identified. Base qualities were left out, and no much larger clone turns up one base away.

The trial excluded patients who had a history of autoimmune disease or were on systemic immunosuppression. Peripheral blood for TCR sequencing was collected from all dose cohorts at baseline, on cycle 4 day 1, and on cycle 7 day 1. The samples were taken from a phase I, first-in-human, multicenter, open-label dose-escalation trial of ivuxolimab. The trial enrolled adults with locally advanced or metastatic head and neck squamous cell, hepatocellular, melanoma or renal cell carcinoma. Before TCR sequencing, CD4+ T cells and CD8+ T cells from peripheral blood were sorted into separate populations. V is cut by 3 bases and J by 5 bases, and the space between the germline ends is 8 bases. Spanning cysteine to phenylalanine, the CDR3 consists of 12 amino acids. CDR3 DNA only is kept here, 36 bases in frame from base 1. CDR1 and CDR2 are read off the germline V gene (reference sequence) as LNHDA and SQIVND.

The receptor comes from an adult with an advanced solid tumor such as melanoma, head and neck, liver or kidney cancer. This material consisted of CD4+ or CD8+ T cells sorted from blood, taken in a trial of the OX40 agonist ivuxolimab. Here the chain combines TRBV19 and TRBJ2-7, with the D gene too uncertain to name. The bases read TGTGCCAGTAGTATTCGTGGTGACGAGCAGTACTTC. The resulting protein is CASSIRGDEQYF.